These T cell receptor beta chains were read from a single sample in a study of tumor-infiltrating lymphocytes in primary liver carcinoma. TCRdb re-called the multiplex PCR reads through MiXCR, storing one row per CDR3 protein. Among roughly 120,000 distinct CDR3 sequences listed, about two thirds were seen once. Sequenced sample: tumor-adjacent normal liver tissue. The receptor source for this set is a woman in her sixties with primary liver carcinoma and hepatitis B virus infection. Both conserved end residues are part of each CDR3.

V: TRBV4-2; length: 17; CDR3: CASNQYGNSQRGDTQYF
V: TRBV28; length: 16; CDR3: CASSLTTGGSTLPLHF
V: TRBV29-1; length: 14; CDR3: CSVWEQGVPGELFF
V: TRBV11-3; length: 15; CDR3: CASSSIGVSTDTQYF
V: TRBV11-2; length: 18; CDR3: CASSLDRSLAFNTGELFF
V: TRBV6-6; length: 16; CDR3: CASSYSGRTATYEQYF
V: TRBV10-2; length: 16; CDR3: CASSASGRPSSYGQYF
V: TRBV2; length: 16; CDR3: CASTVEGIYSNQPQHF
V: TRBV13; length: 13; CDR3: CASSPLPGTEAFF
V: TRBV6-2/TRBV6-3; length: 14; CDR3: CTSRPTGTNYGYTF
V: TRBV6-1; length: 13; CDR3: CAISESRNTGAFF
V: TRBV29-1; length: 13; CDR3: CSVGGGSYSEAFF
V: TRBV5-5; length: 15; CDR3: CASSPGGGNTGELFF
V: TRBV10-1; length: 18; CDR3: CASSEDRVGKYSNQPQHF
V: TRBV5-6; length: 15; CDR3: CASSFRQGLTNVLTF
V: TRBV29-1; length: 13; CDR3: CSVLMDSTDTQYF
V: TRBV7-9; length: 12; CDR3: CASTLSTDTQYF
V: TRBV12-3/TRBV12-4; length: 17; CDR3: CDSRISGTGIGAGTQYF
V: TRBV12-3/TRBV12-4; length: 17; CDR3: CASSLFVGTSGRREQYF
V: TRBV5-1; length: 17; CDR3: CASSYSGRSLNTGELLF
V: TRBV13; length: 19; CDR3: CASSSRSDSSRDSYNEQFF
V: TRBV28; length: 15; CDR3: CASSPPSGNTGELFF
V: TRBV29-1; length: 13; CDR3: CSVVGDPRGEQFF
V: TRBV6-5; length: 18; CDR3: CASYNPDREIFGANVLTF
V: TRBV29-1; length: 13; CDR3: CSVGTSGADMQHF
V: TRBV10-2; length: 14; CDR3: CASEHSGGTDTQYF
V: TRBV12-3/TRBV12-4; length: 13; CDR3: CASSSRGGGEAFF
V: TRBV5-8; length: 15; CDR3: CGSSSPGQGLYEQYF
V: TRBV11-2; length: 18; CDR3: CASSPPGGGRLSYNEQFF
V: TRBV11-1; length: 15; CDR3: CASSHTENSFNEQFF
V: TRBV2; length: 13; CDR3: CARHPLGVYEQYF
V: TRBV7-9; length: 15; CDR3: CASSFREGTNEKLFF
V: TRBV11-2; length: 11; CDR3: CANSPLGTQYF
V: TRBV5-1; length: 15; CDR3: CAGSSPRDRTYGQYF
V: TRBV11-2; length: 14; CDR3: CASNFLRMNTEAFF
V: TRBV6-5; length: 15; CDR3: CASSYPGGVNSPLHF
V: TRBV2; length: 15; CDR3: CAASTGTGGIGELFF
V: TRBV28; length: 11; CDR3: CASSSTDTQHF
V: TRBV12-3/TRBV12-4; length: 16; CDR3: CTSSLNPGKGEEKLFF
V: TRBV24-1; length: 11; CDR3: CATGDYHEQYF
V: TRBV28; length: 13; CDR3: CASTDTSTDTQYF
V: TRBV5-1; length: 17; CDR3: CASSLYPGLVTYNEQFF
V: TRBV11-2; length: 18; CDR3: CARSFVEWGRRDYSLLHF
V: TRBV4-2; length: 14; CDR3: CASNQGDSNQPQHF
V: TRBV6-1; length: 12; CDR3: CANRDRVVSQHF
V: TRBV11-2; length: 19; CDR3: CASSSPGQGGLASGNIIYF
V: TRBV10-3; length: 12; CDR3: CAISGAPDTQYF
V: TRBV28; length: 13; CDR3: CAGSSHPGSEQYF
V: TRBV7-8; length: 16; CDR3: CASSLFAGINSYEQYF
V: TRBV6-1; length: 14; CDR3: CASNVSGDGRTQYF
V: TRBV29-1; length: 14; CDR3: CSVGKPWPGRRAFF
V: TRBV5-1; length: 16; CDR3: CASSTQGGTLLSEAFF
V: TRBV28; length: 14; CDR3: CASSSGRGVYEQYF
V: TRBV11-2; length: 15; CDR3: CASSLGPSGCYEQYF
V: TRBV6-4; length: 16; CDR3: CASSESSGPTTDTQYF
V: TRBV5-1; length: 14; CDR3: CASSLWQGANEHYF
V: TRBV11-2; length: 15; CDR3: CASSLGTGRAHEQYF